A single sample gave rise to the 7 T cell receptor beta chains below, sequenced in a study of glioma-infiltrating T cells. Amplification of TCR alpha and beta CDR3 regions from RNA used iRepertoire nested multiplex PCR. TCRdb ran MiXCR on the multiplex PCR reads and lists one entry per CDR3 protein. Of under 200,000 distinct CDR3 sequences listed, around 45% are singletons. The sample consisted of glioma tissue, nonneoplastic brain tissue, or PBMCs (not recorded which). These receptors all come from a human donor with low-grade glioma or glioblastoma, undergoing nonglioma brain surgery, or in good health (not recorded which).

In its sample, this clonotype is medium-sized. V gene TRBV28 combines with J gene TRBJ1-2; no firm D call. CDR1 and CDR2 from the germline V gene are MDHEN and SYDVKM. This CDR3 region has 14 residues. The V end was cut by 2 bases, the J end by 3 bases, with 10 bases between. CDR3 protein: CASSLPGSDYGYTF. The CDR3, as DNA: TGTGCCAGCAGTTTACCGGGGTCGGACTATGGCTACACCTTC.

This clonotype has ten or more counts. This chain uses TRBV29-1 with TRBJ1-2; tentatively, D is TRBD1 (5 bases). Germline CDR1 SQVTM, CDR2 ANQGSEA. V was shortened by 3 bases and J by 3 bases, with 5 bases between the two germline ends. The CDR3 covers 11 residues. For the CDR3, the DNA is TGCAGCGTTGACAGGGACTATGGCTACACCTTC. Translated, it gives CSVDRDYGYTF.

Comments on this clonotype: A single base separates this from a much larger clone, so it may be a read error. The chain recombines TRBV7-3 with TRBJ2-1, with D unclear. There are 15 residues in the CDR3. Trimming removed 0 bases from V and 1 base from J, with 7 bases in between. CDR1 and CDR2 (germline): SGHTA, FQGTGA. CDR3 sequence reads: CASSLTTASYNEQFF. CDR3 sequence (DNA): TGTGCCAGCAGCTTAACGACGGCTTCCTACAATGAGCAGTTCTTC. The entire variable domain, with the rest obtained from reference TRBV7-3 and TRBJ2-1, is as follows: GAGVSQTPSNKVTEKGKYVELRCDPISGHTALYWYRQSLGQGPEFLIYFQGTGAADDSGLPNDRFFAVRPEGSVSTLKIQRTERGDSAVYLCASSLTTASYNEQFFGPGTRLTVL.

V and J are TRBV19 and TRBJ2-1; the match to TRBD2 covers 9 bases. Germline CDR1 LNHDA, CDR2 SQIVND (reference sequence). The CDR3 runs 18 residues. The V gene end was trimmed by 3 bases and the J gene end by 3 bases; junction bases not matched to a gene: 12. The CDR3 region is CASSMPGLALSLYNEQFF. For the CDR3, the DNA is TGTGCCAGTAGTATGCCGGGACTAGCCCTTTCACTCTACAATGAGCAGTTCTTC.

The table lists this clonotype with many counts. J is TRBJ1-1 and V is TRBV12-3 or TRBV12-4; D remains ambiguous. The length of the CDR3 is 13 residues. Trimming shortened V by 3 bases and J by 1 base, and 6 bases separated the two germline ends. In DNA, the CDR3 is TGTGCCAGCAGTTTCTCAGGGAACACTGAAGCTTTCTTT. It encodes CASSFSGNTEAFF.

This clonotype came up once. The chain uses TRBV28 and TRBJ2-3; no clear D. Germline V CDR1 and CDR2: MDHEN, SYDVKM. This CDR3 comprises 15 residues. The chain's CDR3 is CVSSFEFQGTDTQYF. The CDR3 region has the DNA TGTGTTAGCAGTTTTGAGTTTCAGGGCACAGATACGCAGTATTTT.

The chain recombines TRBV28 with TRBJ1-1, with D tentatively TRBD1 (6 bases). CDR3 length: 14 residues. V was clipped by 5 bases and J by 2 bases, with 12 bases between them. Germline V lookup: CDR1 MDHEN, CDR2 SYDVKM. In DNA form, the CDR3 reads TGTGCCAGCAGTGAAACAGGGCACAACACTGAAGCTTTCTTT. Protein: CASSETGHNTEAFF.